This T cell receptor (beta chain) was obtained from a study of CD8 T cells in ankylosing spondylitis. Study conclusions and caveats: Disease-associated clones were reportedly significantly overrepresented in matched ankylosing spondylitis synovial fluid. Seemingly distinctive of ankylosing spondylitis blood was a TCR beta motif formed by eight highly homologous variants.

TCRdb re-analysed the 5' RACE reads in MiXCR, keeping a single row per CDR3 protein. The table records about 160,000 distinct CDR3 sequences, 15% to 20% of them present only once. A note on this clonotype: Its antigen is still unknown.

The junction had 6 bases not matched to a gene; V was cut back by 4 bases and J by 2 bases. The CDR3 runs 15 residues. CDR1 and CDR2 from the germline V gene are SGHRS and YFSETQ. The V gene is TRBV5-1, the J gene TRBJ2-3, with TRBD2 matching over 8 bases. Sequenced input: blood, either unsorted or a sorted T cell fraction (not recorded which). This TCR was sampled from a male donor with ankylosing spondylitis or in good health (not recorded which). The CDR3 DNA reads TGCGCCAGCAGCCCGGGGACTAGATTCACAGATACGCAGTATTTT. Amino acids: CASSPGTRFTDTQYF.